Following are 4 T cell receptor beta chains from one sample sequenced in a study of cytomegalovirus exposure and HLA in healthy donors. The primer mix had 60 Vbeta and 13 Jbeta primers. Profiling relied on immunoSEQ multiplex PCR, and the TCRdb table lists in-frame clones only, not all of them. Among over 150,000 clones listed, about four fifths were seen once. Specimen: PBMCs. The receptors derive from a woman aged 45-60 years in good health and CMV-seropositive.

This rearrangement joins TRBV19 to TRBJ1-2, with TRBD1 matching over 8 bases. Unmatched junction bases numbered 14, after V lost 5 bases and J lost 3 bases. Germline CDR1 is LNHDA and CDR2 is SQIVND (reference sequence). The CDR3 spans 17 residues. The CDR3 DNA reads as TGTGCCAGTAGTCCTCGGACAGGGATCGCTCAAGACTATGGCTACACCTTC. Translation gives CASSPRTGIAQDYGYTF. Variable domain in full (rest from reference TRBV19 and TRBJ1-2): DGGITQSPKYLFRKEGQNVTLSCEQNLNHDAMYWYRQDPGQGLRLIYYSQIVNDFQKGDIAEGYSVSREKKESFPLTVTSAQKNPTAFYLCASSPRTGIAQDYGYTFGSGTRLTVV.

The chain is built from TRBV28 and TRBJ2-7, with TRBD1 as a possible D gene (6 bases). Germline values: CDR1 MDHEN, CDR2 SYDVKM. V was clipped by 2 bases and J by 4 bases, with 12 bases between them. CDR3 length equals 14 residues. The CDR3 reads CASSLGDTRYEQYF. In DNA, the CDR3 is TGTGCCAGCAGTTTAGGGGACACCCGGTACGAGCAGTACTTC.

The V gene is TRBV5-4, the J gene TRBJ2-5, with TRBD2 identical over 12 bases. The J segment lost 4 bases and the V segment lost 2 bases, leaving 3 bases of the junction unmatched. Germline V gene lookup returns CDR1 SGHNT and CDR2 YYREEE (reference sequence). The CDR3 loop spans 15 amino acids. The CDR3 loop reads CASSLLAGGGETQYF. In nucleotides, the CDR3 is TGTGCCAGCAGCTTACTAGCGGGAGGAGGAGAGACCCAGTACTTC. Using reference TRBV5-4 and TRBJ2-5 for the parts outside the CDR3, the full variable domain is ETGVTQSPTHLIKTRGQQVTLRCSSQSGHNTVSWYQQALGQGPQFIFQYYREEENGRGNFPPRFSGLQFPNYSSELNVNALELDDSALYLCASSLLAGGGETQYFGPGTRLLVL.

The chain has TRBV19 and TRBJ2-1, with 9 positions matching TRBD2. Germline CDR1 is LNHDA and CDR2 is SQIVND (reference sequence). There are 18 residues in the CDR3. Trimming removed 4 bases from V and 2 bases from J; junction bases left unmatched: 12. DNA of the CDR3: TGTGCCAGTAGTACCGGGACTAGCTCCGCCGCCGCCTACAATGAGCAGTTCTTC. It codes for CASSTGTSSAAAYNEQFF.